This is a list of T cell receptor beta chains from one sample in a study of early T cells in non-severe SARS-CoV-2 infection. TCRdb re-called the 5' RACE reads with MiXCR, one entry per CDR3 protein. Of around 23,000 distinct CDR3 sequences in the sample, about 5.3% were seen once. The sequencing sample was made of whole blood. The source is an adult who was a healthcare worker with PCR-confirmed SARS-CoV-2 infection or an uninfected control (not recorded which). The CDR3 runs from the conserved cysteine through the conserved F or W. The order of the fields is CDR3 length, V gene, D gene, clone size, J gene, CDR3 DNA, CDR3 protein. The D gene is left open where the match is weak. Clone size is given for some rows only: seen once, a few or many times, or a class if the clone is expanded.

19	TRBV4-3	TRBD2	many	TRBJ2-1	TGCGCCAGCAGCCAAGATGGCCCCGGGACTAGCGGGATCTACAATGAGCAGTTCTTC	CASSQDGPGTSGIYNEQFF
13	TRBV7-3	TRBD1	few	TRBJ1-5	TGTGCCAGCAGCCGGGACAGGGATCAGCCCCAGCATTTT	CASSRDRDQPQHF
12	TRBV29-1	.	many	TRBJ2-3	TGCAGCGGGGCTTTTGCCACAGATACGCAGTATTTT	CSGAFATDTQYF
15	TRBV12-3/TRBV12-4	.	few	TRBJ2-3	TGTGCCAGCAGCCGCGGGACAGCTAGCACAGATACGCAGTATTTT	CASSRGTASTDTQYF
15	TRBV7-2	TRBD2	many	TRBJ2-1	TGTGCCAGCAGCTTGTCCGGGACTACCTACAATGAGCAGTTCTTC	CASSLSGTTYNEQFF
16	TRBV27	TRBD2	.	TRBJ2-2	TGTGCCAGCAGAAGAGGGGCTAGCGGGGTGGCCGGGGAGCTGTTTTTT	CASRRGASGVAGELFF
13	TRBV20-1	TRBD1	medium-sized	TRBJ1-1	TGCAGTGCCAGACCGACAGGGTACACTGAAGCTTTCTTT	CSARPTGYTEAFF
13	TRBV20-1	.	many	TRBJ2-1	TGCAGTGCTATCAAGGCAGCGAACAATGAGCAGTTCTTC	CSAIKAANNEQFF
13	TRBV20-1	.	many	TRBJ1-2	TGCAGTGCTAGAGATGAGGGGAACTATGGCTACACCTTC	CSARDEGNYGYTF
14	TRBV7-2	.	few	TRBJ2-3	TGTGCCAGCAGCTTAACCATGGGTGCAGATACGCAGTATTTT	CASSLTMGADTQYF
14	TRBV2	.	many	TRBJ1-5	TGTGCCAGCAGTGGGGTTCCAGGCAATCAGCCCCAGCATTTT	CASSGVPGNQPQHF
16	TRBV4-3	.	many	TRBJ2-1	TGCGCCAGCAGCCAAGGAGCACCCAGCTCCTACAATGAGCAGTTCTTC	CASSQGAPSSYNEQFF
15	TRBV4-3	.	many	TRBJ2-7	TGCGCCAGCAGCCAAGATCTCATGCGGGACTACGAGCAGTACTTC	CASSQDLMRDYEQYF
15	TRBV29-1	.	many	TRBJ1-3	TGCAGCGTTGAACTCGCTGGACGGCCTGGAAACACCATATATTTT	CSVELAGRPGNTIYF
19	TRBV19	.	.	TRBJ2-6	TGTGCCAGTAGAAGAGTGTTTGCAGGGTTCTCCTCTGGGGCCAACGTCCTGACTTTC	CASRRVFAGFSSGANVLTF
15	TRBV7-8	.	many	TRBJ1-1	TGTGCCAGCAGCTTAGGCGCGAGGGGGAACACTGAAGCTTTCTTT	CASSLGARGNTEAFF
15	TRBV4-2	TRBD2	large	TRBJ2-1	TGCGCCAGCAGCCAGACTAGCGGGAGGGGTGATGAGCAGTTCTTC	CASSQTSGRGDEQFF
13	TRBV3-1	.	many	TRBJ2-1	TGTGCCAGCAGCCACCTCGCAGTCGATGAGCAGTTCTTC	CASSHLAVDEQFF
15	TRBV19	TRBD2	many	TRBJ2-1	TGTGCCAGTAGCCTAGCGGGGAACACCTACAATGAGCAGTTCTTC	CASSLAGNTYNEQFF
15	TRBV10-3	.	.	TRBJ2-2	TGTGCCATCAGTCAAGCGGATCTGAACACCGGGGAGCTGTTTTTT	CAISQADLNTGELFF
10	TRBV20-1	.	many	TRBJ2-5	TGCAGTGCTACAGGGGAGACCCAGTACTTC	CSATGETQYF
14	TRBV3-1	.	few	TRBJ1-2	TGTGCCAGCAGCCAAGAAGGGGAGGGATATGGCTACACCTTC	CASSQEGEGYGYTF
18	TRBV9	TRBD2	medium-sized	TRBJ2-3	TGTGCCAGCAGCGTAGGACTAGCGGGAGGGCCCTCCGTAGATACGCAGTATTTT	CASSVGLAGGPSVDTQYF
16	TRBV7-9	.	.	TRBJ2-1	TGTGCCAGCAGCCCACGTGCCGGAGTGATCTACAATGAGCAGTTCTTC	CASSPRAGVIYNEQFF
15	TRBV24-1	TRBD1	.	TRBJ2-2	TGTGCCACCAGCCGGACAGGGGAAAACACCGGGGAGCTGTTTTTT	CATSRTGENTGELFF
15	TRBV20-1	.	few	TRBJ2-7	TGCAGTGCTAGAGATCGCCGACAGGCATCCTACGAGCAGTACTTC	CSARDRRQASYEQYF
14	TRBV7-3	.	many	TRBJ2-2	TGTGCCAGCAGCTTTGCGGGAAACACCGGGGAGCTGTTTTTT	CASSFAGNTGELFF
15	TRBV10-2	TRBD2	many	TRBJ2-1	TGCGCCAGCTCGGGGGTAGCGGGAGGGTACAATGAGCAGTTCTTC	CASSGVAGGYNEQFF
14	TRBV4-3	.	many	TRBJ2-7	TGCGCCAGCAGCCAAGCGGTCCTCTCCTACGAGCAGTACTTC	CASSQAVLSYEQYF
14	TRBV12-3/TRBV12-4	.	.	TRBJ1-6	TGTGCCAGTCGGGGGGGCTCCTATAATTCACCCCTCCACTTT	CASRGGSYNSPLHF
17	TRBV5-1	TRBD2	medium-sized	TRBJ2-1	TGCGCCAGCAGCTTGGAGTCTAGCGGGAGGCGGGACAATGAGCAGTTCTTC	CASSLESSGRRDNEQFF
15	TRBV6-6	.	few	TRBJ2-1	TGTGCCAGCAGTTACCTGATGACAGCCTACAATGAGCAGTTCTTC	CASSYLMTAYNEQFF
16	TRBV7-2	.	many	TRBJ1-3	TGTGCCAGCAGCCCCCTTCCCACACTCTCTGGAAACACCATATATTTT	CASSPLPTLSGNTIYF
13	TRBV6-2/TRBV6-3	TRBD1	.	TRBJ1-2	TGTGCCAGCAGGAGGACAGGGCTCGATGGCTACACCTTC	CASRRTGLDGYTF
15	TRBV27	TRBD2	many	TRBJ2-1	TGTGCCAGCAGTTTACTCCTAGCGGGAGTAACTGAGCAGTTCTTC	CASSLLLAGVTEQFF
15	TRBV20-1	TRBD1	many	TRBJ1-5	TGCAGTGCCGAGGCAGGGGGGAATAGCAATCAGCCCCAGCATTTT	CSAEAGGNSNQPQHF
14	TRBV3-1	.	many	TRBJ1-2	TGTGCCAGCAGCCAAGATACCTCGGGACGGGGCTACACCTTC	CASSQDTSGRGYTF
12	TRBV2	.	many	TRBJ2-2	TGTGCCAGCGGCCCCTACACCGGGGAGCTGTTTTTT	CASGPYTGELFF
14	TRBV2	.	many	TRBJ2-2	TGTGCCAGCGGGGAATCGTCGCGCACCGGGGAGCTGTTTTTT	CASGESSRTGELFF
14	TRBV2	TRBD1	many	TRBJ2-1	TGTGCCATTCCCGGGACAGAGAGATACAATGAGCAGTTCTTC	CAIPGTERYNEQFF
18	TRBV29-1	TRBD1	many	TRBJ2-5	TGCAGCGTTGAATTCACAGACTACAGACAGGGCCTCCAAGAGACCCAGTACTTC	CSVEFTDYRQGLQETQYF
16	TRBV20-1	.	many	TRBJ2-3	TGCAGTGCTAACCCGCTTCGGGTATATAGCACAGATACGCAGTATTTT	CSANPLRVYSTDTQYF
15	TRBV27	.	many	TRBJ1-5	TGTGCCAGCAGCCAAAACAGGGATAGCAATCAGCCCCAGCATTTT	CASSQNRDSNQPQHF
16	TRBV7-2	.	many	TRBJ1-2	TGTGCCAGCAGCTTATCGGCGACCGGAGCTAACTATGGCTACACCTTC	CASSLSATGANYGYTF
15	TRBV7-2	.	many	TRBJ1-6	TGTGCCAGCAGCTTAGAAGGGCGCACACTTTCACCCCTCCACTTT	CASSLEGRTLSPLHF
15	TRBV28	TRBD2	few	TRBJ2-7	TGTGCCAGCAGCATAGCGGGAGAGGCATCCTACGAGCAGTACTTC	CASSIAGEASYEQYF
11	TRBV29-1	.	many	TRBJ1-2	TGCAGCGTTGGGGGAAACTATGGCTACACCTTC	CSVGGNYGYTF